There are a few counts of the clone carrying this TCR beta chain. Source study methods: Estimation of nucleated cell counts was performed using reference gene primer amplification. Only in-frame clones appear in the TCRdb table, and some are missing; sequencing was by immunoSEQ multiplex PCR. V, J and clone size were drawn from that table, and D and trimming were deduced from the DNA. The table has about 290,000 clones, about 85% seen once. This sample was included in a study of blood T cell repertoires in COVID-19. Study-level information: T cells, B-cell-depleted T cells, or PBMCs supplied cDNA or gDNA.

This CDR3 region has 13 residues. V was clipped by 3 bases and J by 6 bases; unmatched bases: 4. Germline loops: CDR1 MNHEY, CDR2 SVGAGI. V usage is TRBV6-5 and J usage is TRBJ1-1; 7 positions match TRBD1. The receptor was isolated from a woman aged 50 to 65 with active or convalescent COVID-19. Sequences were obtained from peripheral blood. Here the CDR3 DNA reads TGTGCCAGCAGTTATATCCAGGGGGCTGAAGCTTTCTTT. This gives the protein CASSYIQGAEAFF.